What follows describes a single TCR beta chain. Its antigen is currently unknown. This sample was included in a study of vaccination effects on CD4 cells after COVID-19. Study in general: Samples gathered post-vaccine arrived a median of 72 days past the second dose. The study, taken as a whole, reports: Clones from infection and from vaccination both contracted markedly late after vaccination.

ViraFEST used viral peptide pools to expand antigen-specific CD4+ T cells before sequencing. Culture lasted approximately 10 days before CD4+ T cell isolation. Subjects were given two BNT162b2 or mRNA-1273 vaccine doses. Profiling relied on immunoSEQ multiplex PCR, and the TCRdb table lists in-frame clones only, not all of them. The repertoire holds almost 70,000 clones, with around 70% as singletons. Germline CDR1 SGDLS, CDR2 YYNGEE. With 0 bases removed from V and 7 bases from J, the gap between germline ends came to 14 bases. The CDR3 runs 15 residues. Sample: CD4+ T cells from PBMCs cultured with HCoV-229E spike peptides, taken after COVID-19 vaccination. This chain uses TRBV9 with TRBJ2-4; no clear D gene. The sequence was collected from a human donor who received a COVID-19 vaccine. CDR3 sequence (DNA): TGTGCCAGCAGCGTAGACGACGGGCGGTGGAACATTCAGTACTTC. It specifies CASSVDDGRWNIQYF.